The 20 T cell receptor beta chains in this list originate from one sample, sequenced in a study of blood T cell repertoires in COVID-19 (dated by TCRdb to between 2020 and 2021). Library preparation used the immunoSEQ multiplex PCR assay. This is the immuneACCESS table as TCRdb keeps it, with only in-frame sequences that have V and J called. A part of the clones is gone; compared with another copy, unresolved V genes explain less than half, and the rest is unexplained. Counted in this sample were 300,000 to 400,000 clones; about 90% of them appeared once. Roughly 6% of the sample is held by the ten biggest clonotypes. The sequenced sample consisted of peripheral blood. The source is a woman aged 45-65 years with COVID-19, enrolled during active disease.

Only one count was recorded for this clone. CDR3 in DNA: TGTGCCAGCAGCCCCTCCAGGGGAACTCTCACCGGGGAGCTGTTTTTT. It encodes CASSPSRGTLTGELFF. The J gene is TRBJ2-2, the V gene TRBV5-4; TRBD1 is a possible D gene (6 bases). Between the trimmed V and J ends, which lost 4 bases and 4 bases, there was a span of 17 bases. The germline CDR1 and CDR2 sequences are SGHNT and YYREEE (reference sequence). The CDR3 length is 16 residues.

The chain has TRBV19 and TRBJ2-7, with a possible D match to TRBD1 (6 bases). V lost 5 bases to trimming and J lost 7 bases, with 18 bases between them. The CDR3 spans 14 residues. Looked up from germline, CDR1 is LNHDA and CDR2 is SQIVND (reference sequence). For the CDR3, the DNA is TGTGCCAGTAGTTCCACAGGGCCCCTTGGGGAGCAGTACTTC. Protein: CASSSTGPLGEQYF. The whole variable domain, remainder taken from reference TRBV19 and TRBJ2-7, is DGGITQSPKYLFRKEGQNVTLSCEQNLNHDAMYWYRQDPGQGLRLIYYSQIVNDFQKGDIAEGYSVSREKKESFPLTVTSAQKNPTAFYLCASSSTGPLGEQYFGPGTRLTVT.

V is TRBV27 and J is TRBJ2-7; 8 bases line up with TRBD1. V lost 1 base, J lost 4 bases, and 3 bases stayed unmatched. CDR3 length: 14 amino acids. Germline V gene data show CDR1 as MNHEY and CDR2 as SMNVEV (reference sequence). Here the CDR3 DNA reads TGTGCCAGCAGTTTATTTCAGGGGGCATACGAGCAGTACTTC. Its translation: CASSLFQGAYEQYF.

The V and J genes are TRBV3-1 (or the pseudogene TRBV3-2) and TRBJ1-1; 8 nucleotides match TRBD1. Losses at the gene ends were 1 base for V and 5 bases for J; bases not matched to a gene: 6. This CDR3 has 15 amino acids. The germline V gene encodes CDR1 LGHDT and CDR2 YNNKEL (reference sequence). CDR3 sequence: CASSQGGTGFTEAFF. As DNA, the CDR3 is TGTGCCAGCAGCCAAGGCGGGACAGGTTTTACTGAAGCTTTCTTT.

This chain joins TRBV19 and TRBJ2-7; 7 bases align to TRBD1. Trimming took 3 bases from V and 1 from J; bases not matched to a gene: 3. The CDR3 extends over 14 amino acids. Germline loops: CDR1 LNHDA, CDR2 SQIVND (reference sequence). The CDR3 bases are TGTGCCAGTAGTATCCGGGACAGTTCCTACGAGCAGTACTTC. Its translation is CASSIRDSSYEQYF.

The rearrangement joins TRBV28 to TRBJ1-1; 8 nucleotides match TRBD1. The CDR3 spans 16 residues. With V trimmed by 6 bases and J by 1 base, 10 bases remained unmatched. Per germline, CDR1 MDHEN and CDR2 SYDVKM. The CDR3 sequence is CASSPGQAVGNTEAFF. The CDR3 DNA is TGTGCCAGCAGCCCGGGACAGGCGGTTGGGAACACTGAAGCTTTCTTT. The full variable domain, completed using reference TRBV28 and TRBJ1-1, is DVKVTQSSRYLVKRTGEKVFLECVQDMDHENMFWYRQDPGLGLRLIYFSYDVKMKEKGDIPEGYSVSREKKERFSLILESASTNQTSMYLCASSPGQAVGNTEAFFGQGTRLTVV.

This rearrangement joins TRBV11-2 to TRBJ2-5; D gene unclear. Looked up from germline, CDR1 is SGHAT and CDR2 is FQNNGV. V gave up 5 bases and J gave up 4 bases, with 17 bases separating them. The CDR3 is 15 residues long. The DNA of the CDR3 is TGTGCCAGCAGCAGAGTCGAAGGCAGGTCAGAGACCCAGTACTTC. It is translated as CASSRVEGRSETQYF.

The J gene is TRBJ2-2, the V gene TRBV25-1; 7 bases are shared with TRBD1. The V segment lost 6 bases and the J segment 0 bases; nucleotides outside the gene matches: 4. This CDR3 comprises 15 residues. Germline lookup yields CDR1 MGHDK and CDR2 SYGVNS. The CDR3 protein is CASRPQGANTGELFF. The CDR3 DNA sequence: TGTGCCAGCAGGCCGCAGGGGGCGAACACCGGGGAGCTGTTTTTT.

V is TRBV30 and J is TRBJ1-6, with 9 bases matching TRBD1. Germline V CDR1 and CDR2: GTSNPN, SVGIG (reference sequence). The CDR3 contains 14 residues. Trimming took 0 bases from V and 8 from J; bases not matched to a gene: 2. The CDR3 loop is CAWSVGDRDSPLHF. DNA of the CDR3: TGTGCCTGGAGTGTAGGGGACAGGGATTCACCCCTCCACTTT.

In this sample, this clone turned up a few times. CDR3 DNA sequence: TGTGCCAGCAGCTTAGAGTACAGAAATTCACCCCTCCACTTT. This translates into CASSLEYRNSPLHF. The chain has TRBV7-9 and TRBJ1-6; D unresolved. The CDR3 loop spans 14 amino acids. V was trimmed by 1 base and J by 7 bases, leaving 8 bases between them. Germline V gene sequence: CDR1 SEHNR, CDR2 FQNEAQ (reference sequence).

This clone was seen only a few times. The rearrangement joins TRBV7-9 to TRBJ2-3; D is possibly TRBD1 (6 bases). Trimming shortened V by 3 bases and J by 2 bases, and 15 bases separated the two germline ends. Per germline, CDR1 SEHNR and CDR2 FQNEAQ (reference sequence). This CDR3 is built from 16 residues. CDR3 nucleotides: TGTGCCAGCAGCTTCCCGAGAACAGGGTACACAGATACGCAGTATTTT. Its translation: CASSFPRTGYTDTQYF.

J is TRBJ2-7 and V is TRBV5-8, with D possibly being TRBD1 (5 bases). The CDR3 sequence is 12 residues long. V lost 0 bases and J lost 10, with 11 bases in between. Germline lookup yields CDR1 SGHTS and CDR2 YDEGEE. The CDR3 DNA sequence: TGTGCCAGCAGCTTGGTTTGGACAACTCAGTACTTC. Translation: CASSLVWTTQYF.

The gene calls are TRBV6-5 and TRBJ1-2; D is ambiguous. V lost 0 bases and J 2 bases, leaving 10 bases between the germline ends. Looked up from germline, CDR1 is MNHEY and CDR2 is SVGAGI. The CDR3 extends over 15 amino acids. The CDR3 coding sequence is TGTGCCAGCAGTTACTCCGCTGGCAGGAACTATGGCTACACCTTC. Translated: CASSYSAGRNYGYTF.

The chain recombines TRBV11-2 with TRBJ1-4; TRBD1 aligns across 9 bases. The CDR3 sequence is 16 residues long. CDR1 and CDR2 from the germline V gene are SGHAT and FQNNGV. V trimming: 0 bases; J trimming: 13 bases; junction bases outside the gene matches: 12. Written as DNA, the CDR3 is TGTGCCAGCAGCTTAGAGAGACAGGGGGGGGACCAAAGACTGTTTTTT. The encoded protein is CASSLERQGGDQRLFF.

CDR3 region: CATSDPTGGAQETQYF. In DNA form, the CDR3 reads TGTGCCACCAGTGATCCCACAGGGGGTGCCCAAGAGACCCAGTACTTC. The rearrangement links TRBV24-1 to TRBJ2-5; 8 positions match TRBD1. Germline V CDR1 and CDR2: KGHDR, SFDVKD. There are 16 residues in the CDR3. Trimming removed 3 bases from V and 1 base from J; junction bases left unmatched: 6.

The rearrangement joins TRBV2 to TRBJ2-7, with D uncertain. The CDR3 has 12 amino acids. Trimming removed 6 bases from V and 4 bases from J, with 10 bases in between. CDR1 is SNHLY, CDR2 FYNNEI, per germline. The CDR3 nucleotides read TGTGCCAGCAGCGAGACGGAGTACGAGCAGTACTTC. This sequence encodes CASSETEYEQYF.

The J gene is TRBJ2-1, the V gene TRBV5-1, with D possibly TRBD1 on 6 matching bases. The CDR3 extends over 15 amino acids. Trimming cost V 3 bases and J 10 bases, with 20 bases left between them. Germline loops: CDR1 SGHRS, CDR2 YFSETQ. The CDR3 DNA reads as TGCGCCAGCAGCTCGGCGCCGGGACACCAAAAAGAGCAGTTCTTC. Its protein is CASSSAPGHQKEQFF. Full variable domain (remainder filled in from reference TRBV5-1 and TRBJ2-1): KAGVTQTPRYLIKTRGQQVTLSCSPISGHRSVSWYQQTPGQGLQFLFEYFSETQRNKGNFPGRFSGRQFSNSRSEMNVSTLELGDSALYLCASSSAPGHQKEQFFGPGTRLTVL.

The V gene is TRBV21-1, the J gene TRBJ2-1; the table assigns TRBD2, which was not confirmed against the DNA. TRBV21-1 is labeled a pseudogene. This CDR3 is 19 amino acids long. The CDR3 region has the DNA TGTGCCAGCAGCACAATAAGACCGGGAGCCGAGCTTGAACACAATGAGCAGTTCTTC. It codes for CASSTIRPGAELEHNEQFF.

V and J are TRBV6-6 and TRBJ2-5; D perhaps matches TRBD1 (5 bases). Looked up from germline, CDR1 is MNHNY and CDR2 is SVGAGI (reference sequence). V lost 7 bases, J lost 4 bases, and 16 bases lay in between. This CDR3 is 14 amino acids long. CDR3 residues: CASTIQGGGETQYF. The DNA for the CDR3 is TGTGCCAGCACCATCCAGGGTGGTGGAGAGACCCAGTACTTC.

In this sample, this clone turned up a few times. The rearrangement joins TRBV5-1 to TRBJ2-2, with TRBD2 as a possible D gene (6 bases). The CDR3 consists of 15 residues. The V gene lost 4 bases and the J gene lost 3 bases, with 13 bases spanning the gap. CDR1 is SGHRS and CDR2 is YFSETQ in the germline V gene. CDR3 DNA sequence: TGCGCCAGCAGCGGACGGGACTTTTACACCGGGGAGCTGTTTTTT. Translated: CASSGRDFYTGELFF. Full variable domain (rest looked up from reference TRBV5-1 and TRBJ2-2): KAGVTQTPRYLIKTRGQQVTLSCSPISGHRSVSWYQQTPGQGLQFLFEYFSETQRNKGNFPGRFSGRQFSNSRSEMNVSTLELGDSALYLCASSGRDFYTGELFFGEGSRLTVL.